This T cell receptor beta chain is from a study of shared clonotypes between healthy human individuals. CDR3 size: 16 residues. Germline lookup yields CDR1 PRHDT and CDR2 FYEKMQ (reference sequence). In its sample, this clone was seen a few times. Researchers ran the assay at a deep level. Genomic DNA from each subset was divided evenly over several immunoSEQ plates. Generated by immunoSEQ multiplex PCR, the TCRdb table keeps only in-frame clones and is missing some. The table includes some 490,000 clones, about 78% detected once. Sample: PBMCs. The chain couples TRBV13 to TRBJ2-5; TRBD2 matches 15 bases. The assigned J gene may be wrong: the sequence end matches TRBJ2-7 better. The sequence was collected from a woman in her forties in good health. Some clones in this sample may be carry-over from other donors' samples. The CDR3 DNA reads TGTGCCAGCAGCTTCGGGACTAGCGGGAGGCAGGACGAGCAGTACTTC. Its protein product is CASSFGTSGRQDEQYF.